The 19 T cell receptor beta chains given below trace back to one sample, sequenced in a study of cytomegalovirus exposure and HLA in healthy donors. Use of 60 Vbeta and 13 Jbeta primers characterized the PCR. Assay: immunoSEQ multiplex PCR; the TCRdb copy retains only in-frame clones and omits some. Among about 140,000 clones listed, 70% were seen once. Sample: PBMCs. The receptors shown here come from a woman under 40 in good health and CMV-seronegative.

The gene calls are TRBV6-6 and TRBJ1-1; 9 nucleotides line up with TRBD1. The CDR3 totals 16 residues. Trimming removed 7 bases from V and 1 base from J; junction bases left unmatched: 10. Germline lookup yields CDR1 MNHNY and CDR2 SVGAGI (reference sequence). CDR3 nucleotide sequence: TGTGCCAGCATCTCCCCCCCGGGACAGGGGAACACTGAAGCTTTCTTT. Translating it yields CASISPPGQGNTEAFF.

J is TRBJ1-1 and V is TRBV23-1; D is unresolved. Being an ORF, TRBV23-1 has a function that is uncertain. The CDR3 has 13 residues. Trimming removed 2 bases from V and 1 base from J, with 5 bases in between. As DNA, the CDR3 is TGCGCCAGCAGTCAAGACAAGAACACTGAAGCTTTCTTT. It yields the protein CASSQDKNTEAFF.

This sequence joins TRBV5-1 and TRBJ2-7; 7 nucleotides line up with TRBD1. Per germline, CDR1 SGHRS and CDR2 YFSETQ. The J segment lost 5 bases and the V segment lost 0 bases, leaving 8 bases of the junction unmatched. CDR3 length: 15 amino acids. The CDR3 DNA sequence: TGCGCCAGCAGCTTGGACGCGACAGGGTACAACGAGCAGTACTTC. Translation: CASSLDATGYNEQYF.

In this sample, this clone turned up once. The chain links TRBV19 to TRBJ2-7, with 10 bases lining up with TRBD2. V gave up 8 bases and J gave up 4 bases; unmatched junction bases: 5. Germline CDR1 LNHDA, CDR2 SQIVND (reference sequence). CDR3 length equals 13 residues. CDR3 protein: CASSTSGAYEQYF. In DNA, the CDR3 is TGTGCCAGTTCAACTAGCGGGGCTTACGAGCAGTACTTC. The variable domain in full, completed from reference TRBV19 and TRBJ2-7, reads DGGITQSPKYLFRKEGQNVTLSCEQNLNHDAMYWYRQDPGQGLRLIYYSQIVNDFQKGDIAEGYSVSREKKESFPLTVTSAQKNPTAFYLCASSTSGAYEQYFGPGTRLTVT.

This chain uses TRBV7-3 with TRBJ2-7, with TRBD2 matching 12 bases. V dropped 4 bases and J dropped 3; count of bases not matched to a gene: 4. Germline V gene lookup returns CDR1 SGHTA and CDR2 FQGTGA. This CDR3 region has 15 residues. The chain's CDR3 is CASSSTSGRHYEQYF. The CDR3 bases are TGTGCCAGCAGCTCGACTAGCGGGAGACACTACGAGCAGTACTTC.

The genes are TRBV7-9 and TRBJ2-2; a possible D gene is TRBD2 (6 bases). CDR1 and CDR2 (germline): SEHNR, FQNEAQ (reference sequence). Trimming stripped 9 bases from V and 0 bases from J, with 17 bases between. The CDR3 consists of 16 residues. The CDR3 spells CAREGSPFPNTGELFF. The CDR3 DNA is TGTGCCAGGGAGGGCAGCCCATTCCCGAACACCGGGGAGCTGTTTTTT. Looking up the rest from reference TRBV7-9 and TRBJ2-2 gives the full variable domain: DTGVSQNPRHKITKRGQNVTFRCDPISEHNRLYWYRQTLGQGPEFLTYFQNEAQLEKSRLLSDRFSAERPKGSFSTLEIQRTEQGDSAMYLCAREGSPFPNTGELFFGEGSRLTVL.

CDR3 sequence reads: CASSLRPLNTEAFF. DNA for the CDR3: TGTGCCAGCAGCTTACGTCCCTTGAACACTGAAGCTTTCTTT. This rearrangement joins TRBV11-2 to TRBJ1-1; D remains unclear. V lost 2 bases and J 0 bases, leaving 7 bases between the germline ends. The germline V gene has CDR1 SGHAT and CDR2 FQNNGV. The CDR3 length is 14 residues.

The chain joins TRBV6-6 to TRBJ1-1; weak D call: TRBD1 (5 bases). This CDR3 has 13 residues. The V gene's germline CDR1 is MNHNY and CDR2 SVGAGI (reference sequence). V was pared by 7 bases and J by 1 base, with 10 bases between. CDR3 sequence (DNA): TGTGCCAGCACGCAACAGGAGAACACTGAAGCTTTCTTT. This encodes CASTQQENTEAFF.

This clone was seen only a few times. The rearrangement uses TRBV2 and TRBJ1-5; weak D call: TRBD1 (5 bases). The CDR3 runs 14 residues. Trimming left V 6 bases short and J 0 bases short, with 9 bases between. CDR1 is SNHLY, CDR2 FYNNEI, per germline. CDR3 nucleotides: TGTGCCAGCAGGCAGGGCCATAGCAATCAGCCCCAGCATTTT. Its translation: CASRQGHSNQPQHF.

This chain links TRBV28 with TRBJ2-1, with D possibly TRBD1 on 6 matching bases. V was shortened by 7 bases and J by 4 bases, with 11 bases between the two germline ends. This CDR3 is built from 13 residues. Germline V gives CDR1 MDHEN, CDR2 SYDVKM. The CDR3 DNA reads TGTGCCAGCATGGACAGCTCATACAATGAGCAGTTCTTC. Amino acid sequence: CASMDSSYNEQFF.

The genes are TRBV18 and TRBJ1-3, with a weak D call TRBD1 (6 bases). The germline gives CDR1 KGHSH, CDR2 LQKENI. The CDR3 totals 15 residues. The V and J ends lost 6 bases and 0 bases respectively, with 12 bases between them. DNA of the CDR3: TGTGCCAGCTCTAATACAGGGACCTCTGGAAACACCATATATTTT. Amino acids: CASSNTGTSGNTIYF.

This clone turned up a few times. The chain employs TRBV2 and TRBJ1-5, with 7 bases fitting TRBD1. The CDR3 covers 14 residues. Germline V gene data show CDR1 as SNHLY and CDR2 as FYNNEI. V lost 3 bases and J lost 1; bases outside the gene matches: 0. CDR3 sequence: CASSDRGSNQPQHF. The DNA of the CDR3 is TGTGCCAGCAGTGACAGGGGGAGCAATCAGCCCCAGCATTTT.

This clone was counted only a few times. The V gene is TRBV10-2, the J gene TRBJ2-2, with 8 nucleotides matching TRBD2. CDR3 length: 17 residues. V gave up 2 bases and J gave up 5 bases; unmatched junction bases: 10. Germline CDR1 WSHSY, CDR2 SAAADI. The CDR3 sequence: CASSETAVAGRTGELFF. The CDR3 nucleotides are TGCGCCAGCAGTGAGACAGCGGTAGCGGGAAGGACCGGGGAGCTGTTTTTT.

J is TRBJ2-3 and V is TRBV7-9; D may be TRBD1 (7 bases). The CDR3 runs to 15 residues. V was pared by 3 bases and J by 1 base, with 11 bases between. CDR1 and CDR2 (germline): SEHNR, FQNEAQ (reference sequence). The chain's CDR3 is CASSLRDRRTDTQYF. DNA of the CDR3: TGTGCCAGCAGCTTGCGGGACAGACGCACAGATACGCAGTATTTT.

The chain combines TRBV10-3 with TRBJ2-7, with 10 positions matching TRBD1. J was trimmed by 5 bases and V by 10 bases; bases with no gene match: 11. Germline CDR1 reads ENHRY; CDR2 reads SYGVKD. The CDR3 contains 14 residues. Here the CDR3 reads CAKWPGQGPDEQYV. The CDR3 DNA is TGTGCCAAATGGCCGGGACAGGGGCCGGACGAGCAGTACGTC.

This sequence joins TRBV19 and TRBJ2-3; D uncertain. The length of the CDR3 is 14 residues. From germline, CDR1 is LNHDA and CDR2 SQIVND (reference sequence). Trimming took off 3 bases at V and 0 bases at J, with 7 bases between the two ends. CDR3 coding DNA: TGTGCCAGTAGTATGCGATCTAGCACAGATACGCAGTATTTT. Translating gives CASSMRSSTDTQYF.

The rearrangement joins TRBV5-1 to TRBJ1-1, with 8 positions matching TRBD1. V lost 1 base to trimming and J lost 4 bases; unmatched junction nucleotides: 3. Germline V gene sequence: CDR1 SGHRS, CDR2 YFSETQ. The CDR3 has 14 residues. This CDR3 is CASSLQGASTEAFF. The CDR3 DNA follows: TGCGCCAGCAGCTTGCAGGGGGCCAGCACTGAAGCTTTCTTT.

This sequence joins TRBV29-1 and TRBJ2-5, with D perhaps TRBD1 (5 bases). CDR3 size: 15 residues. The germline V gene encodes CDR1 SQVTM and CDR2 ANQGSEA. V dropped 1 base and J dropped 4 bases, with 16 bases sitting between them. The CDR3 region is CSVEGPGNGIETQYF. CDR3 coding DNA: TGCAGCGTTGAAGGGCCAGGGAACGGTATAGAGACCCAGTACTTC. The full variable domain, in which reference TRBV29-1 and TRBJ2-5 provide the parts outside the CDR3, is SAVISQKPSRDICQRGTSLTIQCQVDSQVTMMFWYRQQPGQSLTLIATANQGSEATYESGFVIDKFPISRPNLTFSTLTVSNMSPEDSSIYLCSVEGPGNGIETQYFGPGTRLLVL.

As regards this clone: Within the sample, other DNA sequences also encode this same CDR3. The chain combines TRBV7-2 with TRBJ2-1; 9 bases are shared with TRBD1. CDR1 and CDR2 (germline): SGHTA, FQGNSA. V shed 5 bases, J shed 1 base, and the junction held 3 bases outside the gene matches. CDR3 length: 15 residues. The CDR3 sequence: CASSLGQGSYNEQFF. The CDR3 DNA reads as TGTGCCAGCAGCCTCGGACAGGGGTCCTACAATGAGCAGTTCTTC.